The clone carrying this T cell receptor (beta chain) occurred a few times. The data originate from a study of T cells in Graves' hyperthyroidism and ophthalmopathy. Germline loops: CDR1 SGHTA, CDR2 FQGNSA. V was cut by 3 bases and J by 4 bases, with 12 bases left in between. This CDR3 contains 15 residues. Researchers barred patients who had uncontrolled infection, other autoimmune disease, pregnancy or lactation. It was RNA transcripts that yielded the amplified TCR beta CDR3 regions. Researchers ran a first-round RT-PCR on the TCR CDR3 using the HTBI primer set. TCRdb ran MiXCR on the multiplex PCR reads and lists one entry per CDR3 protein. The data show over 650,000 distinct CDR3 sequences, about 45% seen once.

The TCR sequence derives from an adult man with Graves' disease, either hyperthyroidism or ophthalmopathy (not recorded which). Sequencing was performed on peripheral blood or thyroid tissue (not recorded which). The V and J genes are TRBV7-2 and TRBJ2-2; D may be TRBD1 or TRBD2 (5 bases each). This CDR3 reads CASSLMGESTGELFF. CDR3 nucleotides: TGTGCCAGCAGCTTGATGGGGGAGAGCACCGGGGAGCTGTTTTTT.